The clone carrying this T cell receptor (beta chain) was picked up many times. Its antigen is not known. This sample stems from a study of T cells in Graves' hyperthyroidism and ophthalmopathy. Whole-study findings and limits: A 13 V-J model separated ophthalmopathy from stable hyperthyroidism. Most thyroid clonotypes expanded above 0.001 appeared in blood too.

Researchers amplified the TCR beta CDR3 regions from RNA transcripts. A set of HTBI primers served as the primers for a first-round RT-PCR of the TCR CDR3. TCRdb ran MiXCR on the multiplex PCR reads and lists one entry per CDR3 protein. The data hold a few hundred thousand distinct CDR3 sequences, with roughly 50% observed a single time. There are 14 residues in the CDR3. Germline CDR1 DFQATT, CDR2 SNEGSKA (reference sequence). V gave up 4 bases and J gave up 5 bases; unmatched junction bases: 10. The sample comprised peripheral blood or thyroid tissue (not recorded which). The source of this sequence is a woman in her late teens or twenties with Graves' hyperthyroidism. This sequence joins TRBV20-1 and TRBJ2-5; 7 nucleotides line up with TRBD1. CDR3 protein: CSATGTVTGETQYF. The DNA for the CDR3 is TGCAGTGCTACCGGGACAGTGACGGGGGAGACCCAGTACTTC.